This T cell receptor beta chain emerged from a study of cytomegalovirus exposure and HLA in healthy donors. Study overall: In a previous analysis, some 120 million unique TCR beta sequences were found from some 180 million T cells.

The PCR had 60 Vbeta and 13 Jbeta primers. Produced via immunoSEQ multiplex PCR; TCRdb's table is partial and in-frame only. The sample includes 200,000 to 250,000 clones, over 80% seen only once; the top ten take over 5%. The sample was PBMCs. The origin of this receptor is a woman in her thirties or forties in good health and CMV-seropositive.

CDR3 sequence: CASSPGQGMNTEAFF. CDR3 bases: TGTGCCAGCAGCCCTGGACAGGGCATGAACACTGAAGCTTTCTTT. V and J are TRBV13 and TRBJ1-1; the match to TRBD1 covers 8 bases. The CDR3 has 15 residues. V trimming: 5 bases; J trimming: 0 bases; junction bases outside the gene matches: 5. CDR1 is PRHDT, CDR2 FYEKMQ, per germline (reference sequence).